This note documents a single T cell receptor beta chain sequence. This clonotype was seen at least ten times. This clone's antigen is unknown. Base qualities are not provided; no much larger clone lies one nucleotide away. This sample was sequenced with an Illumina HiSeq 1500. Clones were called with MiXCR by TCRdb after fastp trimmed the public reads at Q25, and only in-frame beta chains were retained. Records with the same CDR3 protein are collapsed into one entry carrying the most frequent genes and DNA. Within this sample are some 590,000 distinct CDR3 sequences, with under 45% of them counted one time only. 48% of the sample is in the top ten clones. The CDR3 spans 14 residues, from the cysteine through the phenylalanine. Of all the DNA, just the CDR3 is kept, 42 bases in frame from base 1. V loses 2 bases of germline sequence and J loses 3 bases, and the interval between the two ends is 10 bases.

This record comes from a study of T cell repertoires in cytomegalovirus infection (dated by TCRdb to about 2019). As for the study more broadly: Recently identified HLA-C-restricted CMV epitopes, whose presentation resists viral immunomodulation, were targeted by peptide stimulations together with well-studied HLA-B-restricted epitopes. Donor HLA type was relevant to the analysis, as public TCR beta signatures indicated carriage of CMV infection together with the matching HLA type. General conclusions and limits of the study: The ex vivo response was dominated by HLA-C-restricted CMV-specific TCR beta clonotypes, which also provided the single most frequent clonotype in two of eight donors. Cumulative frequency of public TCR beta family members discriminated carriers of CMV infection plus the relevant HLA type in this cohort and an independent approximately 370-donor cohort.

Reading the label with the study, this specimen's treatment or condition is: in vitro stimulation with specific CMV peptide epitopes to enrich CMV-specific T cells. Sequenced here: cultured PBMCs, sampled from culture after CMV antigen stimulation. Recombination joined TRBV12-3 or TRBV12-4 with TRBJ2-5; a tentative D call is TRBD2 (6 bases match). The origin of this receptor is a human donor in good health (CMV status not recorded). Some clones in this sample may be carry-over from other donors' samples. CDR3 loop: CASSLSGGEETQYF. The sequenced DNA: TGTGCCAGCAGTTTATCCGGGGGAGAAGAGACCCAGTACTTC.